This T cell receptor (beta chain) emerged from a study of blood T cell repertoires in COVID-19. Background on the study: Samples of COVID-19 (acute and convalescent) were obtained from the United States, Italy and Spain. The analysed material was cDNA or gDNA that came from T cells, B-cell-depleted T cells, or PBMCs.

Per the original data handling: Estimated nucleated cell counts came from reference gene primer amplification. The table came from immunoSEQ multiplex PCR; TCRdb's copy has only in-frame clones and leaves some out. V and J calls plus clone size are reproduced from that table; the DNA served to infer D and trimming. The sample consists of 380,000 or so clones, about 80% of them appearing once. The sample taken for sequencing was peripheral blood. The clonotype was recovered from a human donor with acute or convalescent COVID-19. The donor label of this sample is uncertain.

CDR3 amino acids: CASSGAGTSGGNEQFF. In nucleotides, the CDR3 is TGTGCCAGCAGCGGGGCCGGGACTAGCGGGGGAAACGAGCAGTTCTTC. The chain has TRBV7-9 and TRBJ2-1, with 14 bases fitting TRBD2. There are 16 residues in the CDR3. The germline V gene has CDR1 SEHNR and CDR2 FQNEAQ (reference sequence). Unmatched junction bases numbered 10, after V lost 5 bases and J lost 10 bases.